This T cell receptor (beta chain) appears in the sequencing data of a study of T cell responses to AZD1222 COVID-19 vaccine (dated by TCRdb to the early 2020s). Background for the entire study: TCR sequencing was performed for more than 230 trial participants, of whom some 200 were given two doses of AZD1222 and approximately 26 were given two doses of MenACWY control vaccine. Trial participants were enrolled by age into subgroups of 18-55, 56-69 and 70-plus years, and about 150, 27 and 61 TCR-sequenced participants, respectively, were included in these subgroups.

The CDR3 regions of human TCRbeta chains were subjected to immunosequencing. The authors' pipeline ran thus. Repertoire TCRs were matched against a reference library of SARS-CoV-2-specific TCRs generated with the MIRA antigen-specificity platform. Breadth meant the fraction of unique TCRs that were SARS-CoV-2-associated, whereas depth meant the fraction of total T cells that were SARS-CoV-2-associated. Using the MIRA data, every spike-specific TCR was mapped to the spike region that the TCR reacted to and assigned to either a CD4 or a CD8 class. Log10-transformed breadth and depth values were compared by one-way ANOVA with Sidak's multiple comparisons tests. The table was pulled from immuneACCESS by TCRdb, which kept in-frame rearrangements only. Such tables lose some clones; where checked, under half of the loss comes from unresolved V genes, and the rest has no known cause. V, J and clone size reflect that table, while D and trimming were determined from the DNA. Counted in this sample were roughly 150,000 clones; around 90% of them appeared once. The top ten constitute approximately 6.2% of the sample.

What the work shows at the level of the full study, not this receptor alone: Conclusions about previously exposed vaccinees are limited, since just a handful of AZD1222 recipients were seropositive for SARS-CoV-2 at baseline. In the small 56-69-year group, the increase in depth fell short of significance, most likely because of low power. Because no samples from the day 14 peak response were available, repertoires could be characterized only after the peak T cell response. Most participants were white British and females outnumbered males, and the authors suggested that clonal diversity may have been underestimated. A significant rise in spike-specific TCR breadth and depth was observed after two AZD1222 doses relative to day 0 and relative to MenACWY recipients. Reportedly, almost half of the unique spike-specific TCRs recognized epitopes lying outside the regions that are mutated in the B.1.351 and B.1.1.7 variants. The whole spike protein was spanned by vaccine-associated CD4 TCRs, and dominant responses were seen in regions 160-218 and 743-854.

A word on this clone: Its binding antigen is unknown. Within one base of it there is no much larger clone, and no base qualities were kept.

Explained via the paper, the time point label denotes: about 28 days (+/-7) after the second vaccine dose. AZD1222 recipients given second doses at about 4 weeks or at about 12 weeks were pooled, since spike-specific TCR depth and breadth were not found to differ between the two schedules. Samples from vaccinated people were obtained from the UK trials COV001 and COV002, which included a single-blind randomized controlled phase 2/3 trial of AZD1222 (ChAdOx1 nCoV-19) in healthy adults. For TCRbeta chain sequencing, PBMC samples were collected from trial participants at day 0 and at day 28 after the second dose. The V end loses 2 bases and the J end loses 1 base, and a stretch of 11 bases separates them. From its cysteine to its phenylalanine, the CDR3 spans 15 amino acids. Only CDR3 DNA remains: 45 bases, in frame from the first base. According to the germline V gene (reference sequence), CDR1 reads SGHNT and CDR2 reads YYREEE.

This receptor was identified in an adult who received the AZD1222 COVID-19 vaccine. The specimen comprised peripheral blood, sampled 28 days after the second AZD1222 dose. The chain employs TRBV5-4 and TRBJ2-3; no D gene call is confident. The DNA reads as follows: TGTGCCAGCAGCTTAACCAGTGGAGGCACAGATACGCAGTATTTT. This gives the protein CASSLTSGGTDTQYF.